The present entry profiles one T cell receptor beta chain with its context. This entry belongs to a study of blood T cell repertoires in COVID-19. About the study: Donors in the United States, Italy and Spain gave samples during acute or convalescent COVID-19. In each case, the material was cDNA or gDNA derived from T cells, B-cell-depleted T cells, or PBMCs.

Measured with immunoSEQ multiplex PCR; TCRdb has only the in-frame clones, and not every one. The profile shows roughly 200,000 clones, roughly 90% of them singletons. CDR1 is LGHNA, CDR2 YNFKEQ, per germline. The V end was cut by 1 base, the J end by 2 bases, with 10 bases between. The CDR3 totals 15 residues. The V call is TRBV4-2, the J call TRBJ2-3; TRBD1 might be the D (5 bases). Specimen: peripheral blood. This sequence was found in a man aged 18-30 years with active or convalescent COVID-19. The CDR3 DNA reads as TGTGCCAGCAGCCAAGTTCAGGACACCACAGATACGCAGTATTTT. It yields the protein CASSQVQDTTDTQYF.